This TCR beta chain came from a study of T cell repertoires in cytomegalovirus infection. Each CDR3 protein gets one entry after TCRdb re-called the reads with MiXCR. Seen here are under 450,000 distinct CDR3 sequences, roughly 36% observed once, and the top ten hold roughly 13%. V was trimmed by 1 base and J by 2 bases, leaving 11 bases between them. The CDR3 consists of 15 residues. Germline CDR1 is SGHTA and CDR2 is FQGNSA. This clonotype was counted only a few times. Antigen specificity is unknown. J is TRBJ1-2 and V is TRBV7-2, with D unclear. The specimen comprised cultured PBMCs, sampled from culture after CMV antigen stimulation. This sequence originates from a human donor in good health (CMV status not recorded). Some clones in this sample may be carry-over from other donors' samples. CDR3 sequence (DNA): TGTGCCAGCAGCTTAGAAGACTCTACCAACTATGGCTACACCTTC. Translated: CASSLEDSTNYGYTF.